A single sample gave rise to the 20 T cell receptor beta chains below, sequenced in a study of T cell clonotyping in hematopoietic cell transplantation. The method was immunoSEQ multiplex PCR; TCRdb's version includes in-frame clones alone and lacks a portion of them. The profile covers over 15,000 clones, with 70% to 90% appearing a single time and approximately 4% taken by the ten largest. Sample: peripheral blood mononuclear cells. Receptors were obtained from a woman in her 40s in good health. Some clones in this sample may be carry-over from other donors' samples.

CDR3 loop: CASSLAGTVGKETQYF. In DNA form, the CDR3 reads TGCGCCAGCAGCTTGGCCGGGACTGTCGGTAAAGAGACCCAGTACTTC. The chain employs TRBV5-1 and TRBJ2-5; maybe TRBD2 (6 bases). This CDR3 has 16 amino acids. The V gene lost 0 bases and the J gene lost 3 bases, with 15 bases spanning the gap. Germline V gives CDR1 SGHRS, CDR2 YFSETQ.

The J gene is TRBJ2-7, the V gene TRBV6-1; 10 bases line up with TRBD2. V was clipped by 10 bases and J by 0 bases; unmatched bases: 9. CDR3 length: 15 amino acids. Per the germline V gene, CDR1 is MNHNS and CDR2 is SASEGT. CDR3 sequence reads: CATTEAGGSSYEQYF. DNA for the CDR3: TGTGCCACCACGGAAGCGGGGGGGAGCTCCTACGAGCAGTACTTC.

This clone was observed a single time. This chain links TRBV7-2 with TRBJ1-5; D may be TRBD1 (6 bases). The V gene's germline CDR1 is SGHTA and CDR2 FQGNSA. Trimming cost V 2 bases and J 5 bases, with 7 bases left between them. The CDR3 runs 13 residues. In DNA, the CDR3 is TGTGCCAGCAGCTTAAAGGGGGATCAGCCCCAGCATTTT. It encodes CASSLKGDQPQHF.

V usage is TRBV30 and J usage is TRBJ1-5, with D unresolved. From germline, CDR1 is GTSNPN and CDR2 SVGIG (reference sequence). The V end was cut by 5 bases, the J end by 4 bases, with 9 bases between. The CDR3 covers 12 residues. The CDR3 DNA reads TGTGCCTGGGGACGCTTAAATCAGCCCCAGCATTTT. Its translation is CAWGRLNQPQHF.

The CDR3 DNA is TGTGCCACTTCTAACAAGGGATCGAACACCGGGGAGCTGTTTTTT. Protein sequence: CATSNKGSNTGELFF. The chain uses TRBV19 and TRBJ2-2; D remains unclear. Trimming took 10 bases from V and 0 from J, leaving 15 bases between them. This CDR3 is 15 amino acids long. The germline gives CDR1 LNHDA, CDR2 SQIVND (reference sequence).

The J gene is TRBJ1-1, the V gene TRBV11-2, with D unclear. This CDR3 comprises 15 residues. Germline V lookup: CDR1 SGHAT, CDR2 FQNNGV. Trimming stripped 1 base from V and 3 bases from J, with 12 bases between. CDR3 DNA: TGTGCCAGCAGCTTAGGACCGGTTGGATACACTGAAGCTTTCTTT. Amino acid sequence: CASSLGPVGYTEAFF.

The chain recombines TRBV5-1 with TRBJ2-7; 9 bases map to TRBD1. The CDR3 runs to 16 residues. The germline V gene encodes CDR1 SGHRS and CDR2 YFSETQ. V shed 4 bases, J shed 7 bases, and the junction held 15 bases outside the gene matches. The CDR3 coding sequence is TGCGCCAGCAGCACCCAACCGGGACAGGGAAACGGGGAGCAGTACTTC. Translation: CASSTQPGQGNGEQYF.

Comment on this clone: A read error may produce the germline difference seen at one junction end. The rearrangement links TRBV10-3 to TRBJ1-1; TRBD1 might be the D (5 bases). Germline-derived CDR1 and CDR2 are ENHRY and SYGVKD. This CDR3 spans 12 amino acids. CDR3 region: CAISVQGPEAFF. CDR3 coding DNA: TGTGCCATCAGTGTTCAGGGTCCTGAGGCTTTCTTT.

The V and J genes are TRBV5-4 and TRBJ1-4, with D unclear. Germline CDR1 reads SGHNT; CDR2 reads YYREEE (reference sequence). The CDR3 loop spans 15 amino acids. V lost 0 bases, J lost 6 bases, and 12 bases lay in between. The CDR3 coding sequence is TGTGCCAGCAGCTTGGGTGGGAGGTCGGATGAAAAACTGTTTTTT. Translation gives CASSLGGRSDEKLFF.

This clone was found a few times. The V and J genes are TRBV29-1 and TRBJ1-2; TRBD1 might be the D (5 bases). CDR3 length: 13 residues. With 7 bases removed from V and 6 bases from J, the gap between germline ends came to 18 bases. CDR1 and CDR2 (germline): SQVTM, ANQGSEA. As DNA, the CDR3 is TGCAGCGCTGACCAAGAAGGGGATCATGGCTACACCTTC. It yields the protein CSADQEGDHGYTF.

The chain is built from TRBV5-1 and TRBJ2-1; D remains ambiguous. V gave up 1 base and J gave up 6 bases, with 11 bases separating them. This CDR3 is 14 amino acids long. Germline V gene sequence: CDR1 SGHRS, CDR2 YFSETQ. Written as DNA, the CDR3 is TGCGCCAGCAGCTTGTCCAGACCGAGCAATGAGCAGTTCTTC. Its protein is CASSLSRPSNEQFF.

The chain combines TRBV9 with TRBJ2-1; the D gene is possibly TRBD2 (5 bases). V was clipped by 3 bases and J by 7 bases, with 14 bases between them. Germline V CDR1 and CDR2: SGDLS, YYNGEE. The length of the CDR3 is 14 residues. DNA of the CDR3: TGTGCCAGCAGCGATGCTGCGGGTCGGAATGAGCAGTTCTTC. Its translation: CASSDAAGRNEQFF.

The V call is TRBV28, the J call TRBJ1-5; no firm D call. This CDR3 has 16 residues. CDR1 is MDHEN, CDR2 SYDVKM, per germline. Trimming cost V 5 bases and J 5 bases, with 19 bases left between them. Here the CDR3 reads CASSGRDLGPHQPQHF. The CDR3 nucleotides read TGTGCCAGCAGTGGCCGGGATCTAGGCCCTCATCAGCCCCAGCATTTT. Full variable domain (outside the CDR3, taken from reference TRBV28 and TRBJ1-5): DVKVTQSSRYLVKRTGEKVFLECVQDMDHENMFWYRQDPGLGLRLIYFSYDVKMKEKGDIPEGYSVSREKKERFSLILESASTNQTSMYLCASSGRDLGPHQPQHFGDGTRLSIL.

V and J are TRBV6-1 and TRBJ1-2; D is unclear. Germline V lookup: CDR1 MNHNS, CDR2 SASEGT. V gave up 1 base and J gave up 0 bases, with 9 bases separating them. The CDR3 consists of 15 residues. In nucleotides, the CDR3 is TGTGCCAGCAGTGAAGTGCGGGAAACTAACTATGGCTACACCTTC. This encodes CASSEVRETNYGYTF.

This chain connects TRBV27 to TRBJ2-3, with 8 positions matching TRBD2. CDR1 and CDR2 (germline): MNHEY, SMNVEV (reference sequence). V was pared by 7 bases and J by 6 bases, with 6 bases of the junction left unmatched. The CDR3 is made up of 13 amino acids. In DNA, the CDR3 is TGTGCCAGCACTAAGCGGGAGTCGGATACGCAGTATTTT. Protein product: CASTKRESDTQYF.

The J gene is TRBJ2-1, the V gene TRBV7-3, with TRBD2 as a possible D gene (6 bases). Per germline, CDR1 SGHTA and CDR2 FQGTGA. V was pared by 5 bases and J by 7 bases, with 24 bases between. CDR3 length equals 17 residues. DNA of the CDR3: TGTGCCAGCAGCCTCCGAGGGGCAGGCGGGATGGGGAATGAGCAGTTCTTC. Residues: CASSLRGAGGMGNEQFF.

The V and J genes are TRBV5-5 and TRBJ2-7, with TRBD1 matching over 9 bases. The CDR3 consists of 16 residues. V shed 4 bases and J 2 bases; nucleotides not matched to a gene: 10. Germline CDR1 is SGHKS and CDR2 is YYEKEE (reference sequence). In DNA, the CDR3 is TGTGCCAGCAGCCTTGAAAGGGGACAGGGTCCCTACGAGCAGTACTTC. Translated, it gives CASSLERGQGPYEQYF.

This chain connects TRBV2 to TRBJ2-5, with TRBD1 identical over 8 bases. The V segment lost 6 bases and the J segment 6 bases; nucleotides outside the gene matches: 3. CDR1 and CDR2 (germline): SNHLY, FYNNEI. The CDR3 is 12 residues long. CDR3 sequence reads: CASRQGAQTQYF. In DNA, the CDR3 is TGTGCCAGCAGGCAGGGGGCACAGACCCAGTACTTC.

The rearrangement joins TRBV28 to TRBJ1-1; D gene uncertain. The CDR3 runs to 12 residues. Between the trimmed V and J ends, which lost 7 bases and 1 base, there was a span of 7 bases. Germline V gene data show CDR1 as MDHEN and CDR2 as SYDVKM. In nucleotides, the CDR3 is TGTGCCAGCAATCCGGGGAACACTGAAGCTTTCTTT. It translates to CASNPGNTEAFF.

This clone was seen only once. V gene TRBV4-3 combines with J gene TRBJ2-4; D unclear. Germline CDR1 reads LGHNA; CDR2 reads YSLEER. Trimming cost V 6 bases and J 0 bases, with 15 bases left between them. The CDR3 totals 16 residues. CDR3 loop: CASSIQPDLAKNIQYF. DNA of the CDR3: TGCGCCAGCAGTATTCAGCCAGACTTAGCCAAAAACATTCAGTACTTC.